The source of this TCR beta chain is a study of radiation and T cells in renal cell carcinoma. The CDR3 covers 14 residues. V trimming: 2 bases; J trimming: 1 base; junction bases outside the gene matches: 1. Germline loops: CDR1 SGHRS, CDR2 YFSETQ. The table came from immunoSEQ multiplex PCR; TCRdb's copy has only in-frame clones and leaves some out. The data hold around 16,000 clones, with around 58% observed a single time. Study findings and constraints: Irradiated tumors had higher TCR clonality than control tumors. Only small tumor regions of 0.95 to 1 g were sampled. Dominant CDR3 motifs were more common in irradiated tumors than controls.

As regards this clone: As yet, its antigen is unknown.

Specified treatment: treatment-naive control, cytoreductive nephrectomy. Treatment-naive patients without radiation supplied the control tumors at nephrectomy. The rearrangement links TRBV5-1 to TRBJ2-3; 7 bases align to TRBD2. The sample here was tumor tissue, taken from a patient whose treatment was nephrectomy without radiotherapy. This receptor was taken from a man aged 45 to 65 with renal cell carcinoma. The CDR3 sequence: CASSFAGGTDTQYF. The DNA for the CDR3 is TGCGCCAGCAGCTTCGCGGGGGGCACAGATACGCAGTATTTT. Full variable domain (remainder filled in from reference TRBV5-1 and TRBJ2-3): KAGVTQTPRYLIKTRGQQVTLSCSPISGHRSVSWYQQTPGQGLQFLFEYFSETQRNKGNFPGRFSGRQFSNSRSEMNVSTLELGDSALYLCASSFAGGTDTQYFGPGTRLTVL.